What follows are 18 T cell receptor beta chains derived from one specimen sequenced in a study of blood T cell repertoires in COVID-19. Clones were sequenced by immunoSEQ multiplex PCR, and TCRdb holds only the in-frame ones, with some missing. The repertoire consists of more than 200,000 clones, with roughly 84% occurring once and the leading ten covering approximately 7.3%. The material sequenced was PBMCs or T cells enriched from blood (not recorded which). The source is a man aged 25 to 45 in a cohort exposed to, infected with or recovered from COVID-19 (not recorded which).

The chain joins TRBV5-1 to TRBJ2-5; TRBD1 matches 8 bases. CDR1 SGHRS and CDR2 YFSETQ come from the germline V gene. The CDR3 is made up of 15 amino acids. V shed 4 bases and J 4 bases; nucleotides not matched to a gene: 9. This chain's CDR3 is CASSSGQGVGETQYF. The CDR3 DNA is TGCGCCAGCAGCAGTGGACAGGGCGTAGGAGAGACCCAGTACTTC.

Concerning this clone: The sample contains more than one DNA sequence encoding this CDR3. The chain carries TRBV4-2 and TRBJ1-2; D remains ambiguous. The length of the CDR3 is 11 residues. V was pared by 1 base and J by 8 bases, with 5 bases between. From germline, CDR1 is LGHNA and CDR2 YNFKEQ. CDR3 loop: CASSQGGGYTF. CDR3 DNA sequence: TGTGCCAGCAGCCAAGGTGGCGGCTACACCTTC.

The chain couples TRBV6-5 to TRBJ2-7; 8 bases agree with TRBD2. Trimming removed 4 bases from V and 6 bases from J; junction bases left unmatched: 8. Germline CDR1 MNHEY, CDR2 SVGAGI. This CDR3 has 14 amino acids. CDR3 DNA sequence: TGTGCCAGCAGTTTCGGAGGGGCGGGAGGCGAGCAGTACTTC. Amino acid sequence: CASSFGGAGGEQYF.

The chain's CDR3 is CATSRGNGREGEQYF. The CDR3 region has the DNA TGTGCCACCAGCAGAGGTAACGGGAGGGAGGGCGAGCAGTACTTC. The rearrangement links TRBV15 to TRBJ2-7, with TRBD2 matching over 8 bases. This CDR3 is built from 15 residues. Trimming took 1 base from V and 6 from J; bases not matched to a gene: 8. Germline V gene data show CDR1 as LNHNV and CDR2 as YYDKDF (reference sequence). Combining the CDR3 with reference TRBV15 and TRBJ2-7 gives the whole variable domain DAMVIQNPRYQVTQFGKPVTLSCSQTLNHNVMYWYQQKSSQAPKLLFHYYDKDFNNEADTPDNFQSRRPNTSFCFLDIRSPGLGDTAMYLCATSRGNGREGEQYFGPGTRLTVT.

The rearrangement joins TRBV7-2 to TRBJ1-3; D gene uncertain. The CDR3 runs 16 residues. The V gene's germline CDR1 is SGHTA and CDR2 FQGNSA. Trimming stripped 6 bases from V and 0 bases from J, with 15 bases between. CDR3 loop: CASSRGSTNSGNTIYF. For the CDR3, the DNA is TGTGCCAGCAGTCGTGGCAGTACAAACTCTGGAAACACCATATATTTT.

The CDR3 DNA is TGTGCCAGCAGCTCAAACGCAGGGGCCCTGTATGAGCAGTTCTTC. Protein product: CASSSNAGALYEQFF. This sequence joins TRBV7-2 and TRBJ2-1; tentative D call: TRBD1 (6 bases). The V gene lost 4 bases and the J gene lost 8 bases, with 18 bases spanning the gap. The germline V gene encodes CDR1 SGHTA and CDR2 FQGNSA. The CDR3 loop spans 15 amino acids. Looking up the rest from reference TRBV7-2 and TRBJ2-1 gives the full variable domain: GAGVSQSPSNKVTEKGKDVELRCDPISGHTALYWYRQSLGQGLEFLIYFQGNSAPDKSGLPSDRFSAERTGGSVSTLTIQRTQQEDSAVYLCASSSNAGALYEQFFGPGTRLTVL.

The chain joins TRBV5-1 to TRBJ1-5, with 7 bases lining up with TRBD1. V dropped 0 bases and J dropped 6; count of bases not matched to a gene: 9. CDR1 is SGHRS and CDR2 is YFSETQ in the germline V gene. The CDR3 contains 16 residues. CDR3 DNA: TGCGCCAGCAGCTTGGAGGCAGGGGGTTGGAGTCAGCCCCAGCATTTT. Amino acids: CASSLEAGGWSQPQHF.

This chain connects TRBV7-9 to TRBJ2-3, with 7 bases fitting TRBD2. Germline lookup yields CDR1 SEHNR and CDR2 FQNEAQ (reference sequence). The trim removed 5 bases at V and 2 bases at J, leaving 19 bases unmatched. The CDR3 extends over 19 amino acids. CDR3 in amino acids: CASSRRSGTTQNFTDTQYF. As DNA, the CDR3 is TGTGCCAGCAGCCGACGATCCGGGACTACACAAAATTTCACAGATACGCAGTATTTT.

The rearrangement uses TRBV11-2 and TRBJ2-7, with D possibly matching TRBD2 (5 bases). From germline, CDR1 is SGHAT and CDR2 FQNNGV. The V gene lost 5 bases and the J gene lost 3 bases, with 14 bases spanning the gap. The CDR3 spans 14 residues. The CDR3, as DNA: TGTGCCAGCAGCCCCCTCCTAGCAGACTACGAGCAGTACTTC. Translated, it gives CASSPLLADYEQYF.

The chain combines TRBV7-9 with TRBJ2-1, with 10 bases that match TRBD2. The V segment lost 5 bases and the J segment 8 bases; nucleotides outside the gene matches: 15. The germline V gene encodes CDR1 SEHNR and CDR2 FQNEAQ (reference sequence). The CDR3 loop spans 17 amino acids. This CDR3 reads CASSPRGLAGDSHEQFF. DNA for the CDR3: TGTGCCAGCAGCCCCCGCGGGCTAGCGGGAGACTCCCATGAGCAGTTCTTC.

This clone was counted between two and nine times. The chain links TRBV5-5 to TRBJ2-3; TRBD1 agrees at 7 bases. Losses at the gene ends were 2 bases for V and 1 base for J; bases not matched to a gene: 1. This CDR3 region has 14 residues. The germline CDR1 and CDR2 sequences are SGHKS and YYEKEE (reference sequence). The DNA of the CDR3 is TGTGCCAGCAGCTTCGGGACAGGCACAGATACGCAGTATTTT. Translating it yields CASSFGTGTDTQYF.

V usage is TRBV11-2 and J usage is TRBJ1-6; perhaps TRBD1 as D (6 bases). The CDR3 totals 12 residues. CDR1 is SGHAT, CDR2 FQNNGV, per germline. Trimming shortened V by 6 bases and J by 10 bases, and 10 bases separated the two germline ends. The CDR3 reads CASSGRGSPLHF. The CDR3 coding sequence is TGTGCCAGCAGTGGCAGGGGATCACCCCTCCACTTT.

This rearrangement joins TRBV25-1 to TRBJ2-2, with 12 bases matching TRBD2. The CDR3 consists of 15 residues. Germline CDR1 MGHDK, CDR2 SYGVNS. V was pared by 5 bases and J by 7 bases, with 5 bases of the junction left unmatched. The CDR3 nucleotides are TGTGCCAGCAGTAGCCTAGCGGGAGGGATCGGGGAGCTGTTTTTT. Amino acid sequence: CASSSLAGGIGELFF.

This chain connects TRBV10-2 to TRBJ1-1; D gene ambiguous. Trimming took 7 bases from V and 6 from J, leaving 15 bases between them. Germline V gene lookup returns CDR1 WSHSY and CDR2 SAAADI. This CDR3 is built from 13 residues. The CDR3 region is CASKSGPGPEAFF. DNA of the CDR3: TGCGCCAGCAAGAGCGGGCCCGGCCCTGAAGCTTTCTTT.

V and J are TRBV19 and TRBJ1-2; no clear D gene. Germline V CDR1 and CDR2: LNHDA, SQIVND (reference sequence). V shed 8 bases and J shed 8 bases, with 18 bases lying between them. The length of the CDR3 is 13 residues. CDR3 loop: CASRTGREKGYTF. CDR3 sequence (DNA): TGTGCCAGTCGGACGGGGAGGGAGAAAGGCTACACCTTC.

The chain is built from TRBV7-2 and TRBJ2-2, with D possibly being TRBD1 (6 bases). The germline CDR1 and CDR2 sequences are SGHTA and FQGNSA. V shed 3 bases and J shed 5 bases, with 10 bases lying between them. The CDR3 has 14 amino acids. The CDR3 coding sequence is TGTGCCAGCAGCTTGGGGGCGCGGACCGGGGAGCTGTTTTTT. Translating it yields CASSLGARTGELFF.

The chain links TRBV10-2 to TRBJ2-7, with 8 bases that match TRBD2. The CDR3 is 13 amino acids. CDR1 is WSHSY and CDR2 is SAAADI in the germline V gene. V lost 4 bases to trimming and J lost 7 bases; unmatched junction nucleotides: 6. The chain's CDR3 is CASSAREEREQYF. DNA of the CDR3: TGCGCCAGCAGTGCGCGGGAGGAACGGGAGCAGTACTTC.

The chain uses TRBV7-9 and TRBJ2-1; TRBD2 might be the D (6 bases). This CDR3 spans 17 amino acids. V lost 2 bases and J lost 9, with 23 bases in between. Per the germline V gene, CDR1 is SEHNR and CDR2 is FQNEAQ (reference sequence). This CDR3 is CASSLSRGKSAFPEQFF. The CDR3 DNA follows: TGTGCCAGCAGCTTAAGTCGGGGGAAGTCAGCCTTCCCTGAGCAGTTCTTC.